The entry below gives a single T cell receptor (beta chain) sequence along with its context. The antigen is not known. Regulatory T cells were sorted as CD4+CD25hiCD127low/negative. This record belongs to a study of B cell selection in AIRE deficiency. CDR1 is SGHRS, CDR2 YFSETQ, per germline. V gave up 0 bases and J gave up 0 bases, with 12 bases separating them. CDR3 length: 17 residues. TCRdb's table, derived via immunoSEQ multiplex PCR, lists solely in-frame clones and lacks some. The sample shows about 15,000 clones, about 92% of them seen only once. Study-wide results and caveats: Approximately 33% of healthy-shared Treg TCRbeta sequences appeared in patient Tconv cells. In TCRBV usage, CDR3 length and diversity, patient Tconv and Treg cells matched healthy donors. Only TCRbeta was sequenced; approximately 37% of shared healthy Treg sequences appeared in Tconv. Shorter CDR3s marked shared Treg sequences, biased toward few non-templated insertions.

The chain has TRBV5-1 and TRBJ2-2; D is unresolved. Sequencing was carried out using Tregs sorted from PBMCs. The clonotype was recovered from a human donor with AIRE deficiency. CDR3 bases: TGCGCCAGCAGCTTGGCCACGACACCACCGAACACCGGGGAGCTGTTTTTT. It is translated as CASSLATTPPNTGELFF. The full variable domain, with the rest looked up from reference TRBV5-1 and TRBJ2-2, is KAGVTQTPRYLIKTRGQQVTLSCSPISGHRSVSWYQQTPGQGLQFLFEYFSETQRNKGNFPGRFSGRQFSNSRSEMNVSTLELGDSALYLCASSLATTPPNTGELFFGEGSRLTVL.